This TCR beta chain appears in the sequencing data of a study of blood T cell repertoires in COVID-19. The CDR3 is 13 amino acids. V was shortened by 1 base and J by 5 bases, with 8 bases between the two germline ends. Only in-frame clones appear in the TCRdb table, and some are missing; sequencing was by immunoSEQ multiplex PCR. Of over 85,000 clones listed, about four fifths are singletons. Material for sequencing was peripheral blood. The chain employs TRBV12-3 or TRBV12-4 and TRBJ2-5; D not certain. This sequence was found in a human donor in a cohort sampled during active COVID-19. The CDR3 loop reads CASSLGSHETQYF. The DNA of the CDR3 is TGTGCCAGCAGTTTAGGTTCCCATGAGACCCAGTACTTC.